The subject of this entry is one T cell receptor (beta chain). As yet, its antigen is unknown. The sample originates from a study of persistence of HIV-infected CD4 T cells. Regarding the study as a whole: CMV- and Gag-responding cells had lower TCRbeta richness than CD3/CD28-responding cells.

CDR1 SGDLS and CDR2 YYNGEE come from the germline V gene. The CDR3 has 12 residues. With 5 bases removed from V and 0 bases from J, the gap between germline ends came to 6 bases. Cells were stimulated with overlapping HIV-1 Gag 15-mer peptides. Memory cells lacking CD40L and CD69 with high CD45RO were sorted. Donors had CD4+ T cell counts above 400 cells/uL and were CMV-seropositive. The libraries were made with immunoSEQ version 4 in survey mode. Only in-frame clones appear in the TCRdb table, and some are missing; sequencing was by immunoSEQ multiplex PCR. The sample consists of 30,000 to 35,000 clones, roughly 82% of them appearing once.

This chain uses TRBV9 with TRBJ2-7; D not certain. The sequenced sample was CD4+ T cells sorted from PBMCs after roughly 18-hour stimulation, obtained from a patient who received antiretroviral therapy. The TCR comes from an adult woman with HIV who was CMV-seropositive. CDR3 loop: CASSSDSYEQYF. Written as DNA, the CDR3 is TGTGCCAGCAGTTCCGACTCCTACGAGCAGTACTTC.